Each of the 20 T cell receptor beta chains below was sequenced from the same sample in a study of graft-versus-host responses after intestinal transplantation. The repertoire was sequenced with immunoSEQ multiplex PCR; TCRdb's copy has only in-frame clones and lacks some. The data contain 45,000 or so clones, 90% to 95% of them singletons. The input for sequencing was PBMCs, taken 524 days after transplant. Receptors originate from a human patient who received an intestinal transplant, so some T cells may come from the graft donor.

CDR3 nucleotide sequence: TGTGCCAGCAGTGTTATAGAGCGGCTGAACACCGGGGAGCTGTTTTTT. Its protein product is CASSVIERLNTGELFF. This chain links TRBV2 with TRBJ2-2; tentative D call: TRBD2 (5 bases). This CDR3 is built from 16 residues. The germline CDR1 and CDR2 sequences are SNHLY and FYNNEI. Deletions cut 4 bases from V and 1 base from J, with 13 bases between.

The chain links TRBV18 to TRBJ1-1, with TRBD1 matching 7 bases. CDR3 length: 13 residues. J gave up 6 bases and V 5 bases, and 6 bases lay outside the gene matches. Germline assignment: CDR1 KGHSH and CDR2 LQKENI. In DNA, the CDR3 is TGTGCCAGCTCATCGACAGGGATCGCTGAAGCTTTCTTT. Its protein is CASSSTGIAEAFF.

J is TRBJ2-3 and V is TRBV9; a possible D gene is TRBD2 (6 bases). Trimming took off 0 bases at V and 1 base at J, with 15 bases between the two ends. Germline lookup yields CDR1 SGDLS and CDR2 YYNGEE. This CDR3 spans 17 amino acids. Written as DNA, the CDR3 is TGTGCCAGCAGCGTAGCTACGGACGGGAGTGGCACAGATACGCAGTATTTT. Translation: CASSVATDGSGTDTQYF.

Concerning this clone: The sample holds other DNA sequences that translate to the same CDR3. The chain links TRBV5-1 to TRBJ2-2; 10 nucleotides match TRBD1. The CDR3 covers 15 residues. CDR1 SGHRS and CDR2 YFSETQ come from the germline V gene. V shed 4 bases, J shed 3 bases, and the junction held 3 bases outside the gene matches. CDR3 loop: CASSPGTGDTGELFF. The CDR3 bases are TGCGCCAGCAGCCCCGGGACAGGGGACACCGGGGAGCTGTTTTTT.

The chain links TRBV11-3 to TRBJ2-3, with D perhaps being TRBD1 or TRBD2 (5 bases each). V lost 5 bases, J lost 0 bases, and 12 bases lay in between. CDR3 size: 15 residues. In germline, CDR1 is SGHNT, CDR2 YENEEA. CDR3 coding DNA: TGTGCCAGCAGCAAAGGGACCGGCAGCACAGATACGCAGTATTTT. It encodes CASSKGTGSTDTQYF.

This clone was found a few times. The gene calls are TRBV6-5 and TRBJ2-2; D is ambiguous. V lost 8 bases and J 6 bases, leaving 13 bases between the germline ends. The germline V gene has CDR1 MNHEY and CDR2 SVGAGI. This CDR3 is built from 13 residues. The CDR3 DNA reads TGTGCCAGCGGACGCGGATTAGCCGGGGAGCTGTTTTTT. It yields the protein CASGRGLAGELFF.

This clone has a single count. V is TRBV30 and J is TRBJ2-1; no reliable D call. Germline CDR1 reads GTSNPN; CDR2 reads SVGIG (reference sequence). The germline V and J ends were trimmed by 0 bases and 5 bases, with 2 bases remaining between them. The CDR3 spans 11 residues. The DNA for the CDR3 is TGTGCCTGGAGTGTGAACAATGAGCAGTTCTTC. Protein: CAWSVNNEQFF. Full variable domain (missing parts from reference TRBV30 and TRBJ2-1): SQTIHQWPATLVQPVGSPLSLECTVEGTSNPNLYWYRQAAGRGLQLLFYSVGIGQISSEVPQNLSASRPQDRQFILSSKKLLLSDSGFYLCAWSVNNEQFFGPGTRLTVL.

The rearrangement joins TRBV6-6 to TRBJ2-1; 7 positions agree with TRBD2. V lost 6 bases and J lost 4; bases outside the gene matches: 6. The CDR3 is made up of 14 amino acids. Germline V gives CDR1 MNHNY, CDR2 SVGAGI (reference sequence). CDR3 coding DNA: TGTGCCAGCAGCCCGGGACTAACGTACAATGAGCAGTTCTTC. Translation gives CASSPGLTYNEQFF.

This clone was counted only a few times. The gene calls are TRBV10-1 and TRBJ2-3; TRBD2 matches at 13 bases. Looked up from germline, CDR1 is WNHNN and CDR2 is SYGVQD (reference sequence). The CDR3 has 14 amino acids. The ends lost 4 bases at V and 7 bases at J; junction bases unmatched: 2. In nucleotides, the CDR3 is TGCGCCAGCAGTGCGGGACTAGCGGGAAATACGCAGTATTTT. This gives the protein CASSAGLAGNTQYF.

V and J are TRBV4-1 and TRBJ1-5; D remains ambiguous. CDR1 is MGHRA, CDR2 YSYEKL, per germline. There are 16 residues in the CDR3. With 4 bases removed from V and 0 bases from J, the gap between germline ends came to 13 bases. The CDR3 region is CASSPRELGSNQPQHF. The CDR3 DNA follows: TGCGCCAGCAGCCCGAGAGAGTTAGGTAGCAATCAGCCCCAGCATTTT.

The chain links TRBV6-1 to TRBJ2-3, with 9 nucleotides matching TRBD2. The CDR3 runs to 16 residues. CDR1 and CDR2 from the germline V gene are MNHNS and SASEGT. Trimming at V came to 2 bases and at J to 2 bases, leaving 5 bases not matched to a gene. In nucleotides, the CDR3 is TGTGCCAGCAGTGAATCGGCGGGAGGGTTCACAGATACGCAGTATTTT. Protein: CASSESAGGFTDTQYF.

The genes are TRBV27 and TRBJ2-6, with 7 bases fitting TRBD2. CDR3 size: 18 residues. Germline trimming cut 5 bases from V and 4 bases from J; bases unmatched to any gene: 14. Looked up from germline, CDR1 is MNHEY and CDR2 is SMNVEV (reference sequence). CDR3 DNA sequence: TGTGCCAGCAGTCTCCTGGATCAGGGCGGGGGAGGGGCCAACGTCCTGACTTTC. Translated: CASSLLDQGGGGANVLTF. The entire variable domain, with the rest obtained from reference TRBV27 and TRBJ2-6, is as follows: EAQVTQNPRYLITVTGKKLTVTCSQNMNHEYMSWYRQDPGLGLRQIYYSMNVEVTDKGDVPEGYKVSRKEKRNFPLILESPSPNQTSLYFCASSLLDQGGGGANVLTFGAGSRLTVL.

V gene TRBV18 combines with J gene TRBJ1-2; D is ambiguous. V was trimmed by 6 bases and J by 0 bases, leaving 8 bases between them. Germline V gene sequence: CDR1 KGHSH, CDR2 LQKENI. This CDR3 is built from 13 residues. This chain's CDR3 is CASSTGSNYGYTF. In DNA, the CDR3 is TGTGCCAGCTCCACCGGGTCTAACTATGGCTACACCTTC.

V is TRBV4-1 and J is TRBJ2-5; TRBD1 might be the D (6 bases). The V gene lost 3 bases and the J gene lost 5 bases, with 16 bases spanning the gap. CDR1 and CDR2 (germline): MGHRA, YSYEKL. This CDR3 has 15 amino acids. The CDR3 sequence is CASSQTDRLGETQYF. As DNA, the CDR3 is TGCGCCAGCAGCCAGACCGACAGGTTGGGGGAGACCCAGTACTTC.

The chain links TRBV9 to TRBJ1-3; no definite D call. The germline V gene encodes CDR1 SGDLS and CDR2 YYNGEE. The CDR3 runs to 14 residues. Trimming cost V 0 bases and J 4 bases, with 8 bases left between them. CDR3 protein: CASSVDPSGNTIYF. CDR3 bases: TGTGCCAGCAGCGTAGATCCCAGCGGAAACACCATATATTTT.

The CDR3 loop is CASSQDTGQDNEQFF. The CDR3 DNA is TGCGCCAGCAGCCAAGATACGGGACAAGACAATGAGCAGTTCTTC. The rearrangement uses TRBV4-1 and TRBJ2-1; perhaps TRBD1 as D (6 bases). Trimming took off 0 bases at V and 5 bases at J, with 11 bases between the two ends. Per germline, CDR1 MGHRA and CDR2 YSYEKL. The CDR3 is 15 residues long.

The genes are TRBV5-1 and TRBJ2-1, with TRBD1 matching over 10 bases. J gave up 13 bases and V 4 bases, and 11 bases lay outside the gene matches. The germline V gene encodes CDR1 SGHRS and CDR2 YFSETQ. There are 14 residues in the CDR3. CDR3 DNA sequence: TGCGCCAGCAGCCCCACCCTGGGACAGGGGTATCAGTTCTTC. Its protein product is CASSPTLGQGYQFF.

Comments on this clone: A junction boundary mismatches the germline segment, possibly from a read error. This rearrangement joins TRBV7-9 to TRBJ2-7; tentatively, D is TRBD1 (6 bases). This CDR3 is built from 13 residues. The germline V gene has CDR1 SEHNR and CDR2 FQNEAQ (reference sequence). This CDR3 is CASSLEGGQPRVF. The CDR3 DNA reads as TGTGCCAGCAGCTTAGAGGGCGGACAGCCCCGGGTCTTC.

This rearrangement joins TRBV5-1 to TRBJ1-1; D is uncertain. Germline V gene data show CDR1 as SGHRS and CDR2 as YFSETQ. V lost 3 bases, J lost 5 bases, and 14 bases lay in between. This CDR3 is built from 14 residues. CDR3 bases: TGCGCCAGCAGCTCGGCGGGTCCCGGGACTGAAGCTTTCTTT. Protein sequence: CASSSAGPGTEAFF.

The V gene is TRBV4-2, the J gene TRBJ2-1, with D perhaps TRBD2 (5 bases). This CDR3 comprises 15 residues. V lost 0 bases to trimming and J lost 12 bases, with 18 bases between them. Per the germline V gene, CDR1 is LGHNA and CDR2 is YNFKEQ. In DNA, the CDR3 is TGTGCCAGCAGCCAAGAGAGGGTCTTGGCGTACGCGCAGTTCTTC. Translated, it gives CASSQERVLAYAQFF.